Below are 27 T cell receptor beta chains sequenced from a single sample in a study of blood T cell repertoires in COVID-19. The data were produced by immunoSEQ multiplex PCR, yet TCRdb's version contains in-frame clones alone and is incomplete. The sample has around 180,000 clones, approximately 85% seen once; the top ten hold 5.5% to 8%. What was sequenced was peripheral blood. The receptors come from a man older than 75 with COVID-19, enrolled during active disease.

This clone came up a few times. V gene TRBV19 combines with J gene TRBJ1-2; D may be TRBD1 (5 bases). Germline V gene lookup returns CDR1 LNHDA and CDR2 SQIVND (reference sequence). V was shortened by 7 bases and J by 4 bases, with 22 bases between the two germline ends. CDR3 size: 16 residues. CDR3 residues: CASIRNTRVVGYGYTF. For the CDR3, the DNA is TGTGCCAGTATCCGAAACACCAGGGTAGTTGGCTATGGCTACACCTTC.

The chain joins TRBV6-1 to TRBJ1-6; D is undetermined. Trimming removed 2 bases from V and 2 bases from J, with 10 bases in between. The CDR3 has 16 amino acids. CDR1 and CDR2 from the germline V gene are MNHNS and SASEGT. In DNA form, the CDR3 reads TGTGCCAGCAGTGAAAGGACGGGGACCTATAATTCACCCCTCCACTTT. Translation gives CASSERTGTYNSPLHF.

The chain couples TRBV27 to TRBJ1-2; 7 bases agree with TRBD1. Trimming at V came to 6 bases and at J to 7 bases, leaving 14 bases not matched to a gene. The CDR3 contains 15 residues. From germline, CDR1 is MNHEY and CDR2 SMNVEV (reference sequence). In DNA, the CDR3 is TGTGCCAGCAGATCCCGGGGACAGCAGGGGACTGGCTACACCTTC. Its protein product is CASRSRGQQGTGYTF.

The CDR3 region is CASSRKNNPETQYF. As DNA, the CDR3 is TGTGCCAGCAGCCGAAAAAACAACCCCGAGACCCAGTACTTC. The chain recombines TRBV5-6 with TRBJ2-5, with D uncertain. V was clipped by 4 bases and J by 5 bases, with 15 bases between them. There are 14 residues in the CDR3. The germline gives CDR1 SGHDT, CDR2 YYEEEE.

The CDR3: CATLSGTGAYEQYF. The CDR3 DNA follows: TGTGCCACCTTGTCCGGGACAGGGGCCTACGAGCAGTACTTC. J is TRBJ2-7 and V is TRBV28; 10 bases match TRBD1. The CDR3 totals 14 residues. Germline V gives CDR1 MDHEN, CDR2 SYDVKM. V trimming: 10 bases; J trimming: 2 bases; junction bases outside the gene matches: 8.

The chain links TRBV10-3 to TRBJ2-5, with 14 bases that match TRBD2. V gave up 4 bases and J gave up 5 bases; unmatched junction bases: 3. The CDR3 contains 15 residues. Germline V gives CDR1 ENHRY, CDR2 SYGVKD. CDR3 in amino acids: CAISGLAGGPETQYF. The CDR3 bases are TGTGCCATCAGTGGACTAGCGGGGGGGCCGGAGACCCAGTACTTC.

The CDR3 DNA follows: TGTGCCAGCGGCAGGGGATCCTACGAGCAGTACTTC. This translates into CASGRGSYEQYF. The genes are TRBV6-6 and TRBJ2-7, with a possible D match to TRBD1 (6 bases). V gave up 8 bases and J gave up 1 base, with 9 bases separating them. The CDR3 spans 12 residues. The germline V gene encodes CDR1 MNHNY and CDR2 SVGAGI (reference sequence).

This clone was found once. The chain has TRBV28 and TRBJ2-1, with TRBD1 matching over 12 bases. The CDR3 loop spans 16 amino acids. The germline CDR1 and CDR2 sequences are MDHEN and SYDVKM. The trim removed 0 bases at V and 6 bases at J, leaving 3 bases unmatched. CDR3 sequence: CASSLWGTGGGNEQFF. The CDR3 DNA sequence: TGTGCCAGCAGTTTATGGGGGACAGGGGGCGGCAATGAGCAGTTCTTC.

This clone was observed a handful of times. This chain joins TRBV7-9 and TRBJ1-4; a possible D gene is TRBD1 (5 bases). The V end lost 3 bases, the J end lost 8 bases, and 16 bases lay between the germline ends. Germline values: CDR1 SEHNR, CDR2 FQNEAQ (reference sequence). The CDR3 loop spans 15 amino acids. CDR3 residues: CASSFWSGGDEKLFF. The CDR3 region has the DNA TGTGCCAGCAGCTTTTGGTCTGGAGGGGACGAAAAACTGTTTTTT.

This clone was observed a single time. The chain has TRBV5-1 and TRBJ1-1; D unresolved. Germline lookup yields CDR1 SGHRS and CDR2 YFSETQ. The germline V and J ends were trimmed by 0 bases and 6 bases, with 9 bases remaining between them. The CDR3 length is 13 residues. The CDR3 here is CASSLGGQPEAFF. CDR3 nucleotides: TGCGCCAGCAGCTTGGGAGGGCAGCCTGAAGCTTTCTTT.

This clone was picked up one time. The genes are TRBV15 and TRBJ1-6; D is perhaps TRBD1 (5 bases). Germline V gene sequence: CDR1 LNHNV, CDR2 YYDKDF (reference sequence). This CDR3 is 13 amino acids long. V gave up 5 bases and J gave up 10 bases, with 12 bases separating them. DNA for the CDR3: TGTGCCACCAGCGCAGGGCCCGGCTCACCCCTCCACTTT. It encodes CATSAGPGSPLHF.

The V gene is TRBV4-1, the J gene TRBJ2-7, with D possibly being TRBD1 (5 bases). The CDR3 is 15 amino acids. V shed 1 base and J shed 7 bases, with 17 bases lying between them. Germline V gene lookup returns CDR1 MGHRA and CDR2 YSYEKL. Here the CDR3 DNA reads TGCGCCAGCAGCCAAGCAGGGATGGGTGCGAATGAGCAGTACTTC. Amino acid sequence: CASSQAGMGANEQYF.

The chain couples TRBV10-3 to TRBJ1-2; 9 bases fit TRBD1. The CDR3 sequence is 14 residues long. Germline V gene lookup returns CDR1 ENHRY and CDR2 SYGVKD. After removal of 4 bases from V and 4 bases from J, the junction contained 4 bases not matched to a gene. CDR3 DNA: TGTGCCATCAGTGGGGACAGGGCCTCCTATGGCTACACCTTC. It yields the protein CAISGDRASYGYTF.

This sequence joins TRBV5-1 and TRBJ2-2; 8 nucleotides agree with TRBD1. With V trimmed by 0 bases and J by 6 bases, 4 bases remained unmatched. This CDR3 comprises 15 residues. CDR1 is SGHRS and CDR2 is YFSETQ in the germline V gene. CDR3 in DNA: TGCGCCAGCAGCTTGGCAGGGGGCGCCTCCGGGGAGCTGTTTTTT. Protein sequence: CASSLAGGASGELFF.

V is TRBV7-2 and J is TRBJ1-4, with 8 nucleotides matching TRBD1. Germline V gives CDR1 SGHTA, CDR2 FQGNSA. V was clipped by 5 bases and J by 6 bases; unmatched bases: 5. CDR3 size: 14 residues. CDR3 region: CASSRTGRDEKLFF. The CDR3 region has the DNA TGTGCCAGCAGCCGGACAGGGCGGGATGAAAAACTGTTTTTT. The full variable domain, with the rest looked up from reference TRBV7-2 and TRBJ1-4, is GAGVSQSPSNKVTEKGKDVELRCDPISGHTALYWYRQSLGQGLEFLIYFQGNSAPDKSGLPSDRFSAERTGGSVSTLTIQRTQQEDSAVYLCASSRTGRDEKLFFGSGTQLSVL.

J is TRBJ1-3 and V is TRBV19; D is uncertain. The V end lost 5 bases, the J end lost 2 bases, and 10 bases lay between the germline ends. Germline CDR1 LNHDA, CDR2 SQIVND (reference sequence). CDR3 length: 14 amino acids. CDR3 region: CASSVEVAGNTIYF. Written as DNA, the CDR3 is TGTGCCAGTAGTGTGGAGGTTGCTGGAAACACCATATATTTT.

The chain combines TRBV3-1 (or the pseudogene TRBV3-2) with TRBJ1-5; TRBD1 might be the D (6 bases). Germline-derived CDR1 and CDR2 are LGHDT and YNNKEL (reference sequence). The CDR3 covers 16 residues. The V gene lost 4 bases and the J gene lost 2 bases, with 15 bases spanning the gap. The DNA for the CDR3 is TGTGCCAGCAGCCCTACTCCGGGACAAGGCAATCAGCCCCAGCATTTT. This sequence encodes CASSPTPGQGNQPQHF.

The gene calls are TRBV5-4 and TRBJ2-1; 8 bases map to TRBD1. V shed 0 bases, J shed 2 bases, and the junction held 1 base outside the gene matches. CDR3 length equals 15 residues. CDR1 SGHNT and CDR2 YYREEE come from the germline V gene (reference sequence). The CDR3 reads CASSLGDRTYNEQFF. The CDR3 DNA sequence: TGTGCCAGCAGCTTGGGGGACAGGACCTACAATGAGCAGTTCTTC.

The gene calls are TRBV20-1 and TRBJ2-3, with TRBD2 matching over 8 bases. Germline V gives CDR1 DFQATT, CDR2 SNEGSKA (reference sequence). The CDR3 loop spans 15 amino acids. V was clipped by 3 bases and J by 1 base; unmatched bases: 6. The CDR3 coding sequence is TGCAGTGCTAGTTGGGGACTAGTAGGCACAGATACGCAGTATTTT. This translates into CSASWGLVGTDTQYF.

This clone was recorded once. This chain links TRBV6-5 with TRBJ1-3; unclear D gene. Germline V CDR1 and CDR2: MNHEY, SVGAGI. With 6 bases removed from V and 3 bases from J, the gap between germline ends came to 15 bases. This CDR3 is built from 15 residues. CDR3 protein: CASSPRGFDGNTIYF. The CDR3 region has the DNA TGTGCCAGCAGCCCACGCGGGTTCGATGGAAACACCATATATTTT.

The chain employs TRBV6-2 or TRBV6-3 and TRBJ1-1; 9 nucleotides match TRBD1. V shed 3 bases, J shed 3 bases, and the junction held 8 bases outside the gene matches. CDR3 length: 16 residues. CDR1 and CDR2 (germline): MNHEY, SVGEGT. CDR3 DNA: TGTGCCAGCAGTTATTCCGTACAGGGGGCTGACACTGAAGCTTTCTTT. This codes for CASSYSVQGADTEAFF.

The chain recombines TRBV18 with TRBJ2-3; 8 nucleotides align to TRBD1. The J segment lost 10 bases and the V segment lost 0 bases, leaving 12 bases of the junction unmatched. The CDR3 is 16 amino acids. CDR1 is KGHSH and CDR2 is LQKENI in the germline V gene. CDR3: CASSPPDRVDLIPQYF. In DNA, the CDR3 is TGTGCCAGCTCACCACCGGACAGGGTGGATCTAATTCCGCAGTATTTT.

DNA for the CDR3: TGCGCCAGCAGCTTGGCCGAGAACTATGGCTACACCTTC. This codes for CASSLAENYGYTF. The gene calls are TRBV5-1 and TRBJ1-2; unclear D gene. V was clipped by 0 bases and J by 2 bases, with 5 bases between them. Germline V gives CDR1 SGHRS, CDR2 YFSETQ. The CDR3 is made up of 13 amino acids.

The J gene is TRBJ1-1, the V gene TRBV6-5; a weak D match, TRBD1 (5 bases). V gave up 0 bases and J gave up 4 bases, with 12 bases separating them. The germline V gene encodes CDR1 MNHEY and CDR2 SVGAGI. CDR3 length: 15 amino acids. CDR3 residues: CASSYSEGMATEAFF. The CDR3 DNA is TGTGCCAGCAGTTACTCGGAGGGGATGGCCACTGAAGCTTTCTTT.

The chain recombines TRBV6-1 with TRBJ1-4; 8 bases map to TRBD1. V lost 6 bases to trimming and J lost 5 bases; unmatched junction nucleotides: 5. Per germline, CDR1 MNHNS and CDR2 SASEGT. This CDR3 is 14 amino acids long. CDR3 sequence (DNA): TGTGCCAGCAGGCCAGGGGGCGAGAATGAAAAACTGTTTTTT. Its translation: CASRPGGENEKLFF.

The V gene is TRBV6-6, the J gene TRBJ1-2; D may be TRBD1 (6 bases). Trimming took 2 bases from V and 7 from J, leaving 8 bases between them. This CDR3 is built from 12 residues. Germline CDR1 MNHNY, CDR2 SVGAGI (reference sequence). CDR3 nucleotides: TGTGCCAGCAGTTACCTAGGGGGTGGCTACACCTTC. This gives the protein CASSYLGGGYTF.

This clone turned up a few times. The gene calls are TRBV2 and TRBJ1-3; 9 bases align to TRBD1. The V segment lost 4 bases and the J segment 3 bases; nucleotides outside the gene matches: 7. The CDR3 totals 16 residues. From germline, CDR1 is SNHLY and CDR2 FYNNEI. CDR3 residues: CASSVTGGSGGNTIYF. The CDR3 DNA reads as TGTGCCAGCAGTGTTACAGGGGGCTCCGGTGGAAACACCATATATTTT. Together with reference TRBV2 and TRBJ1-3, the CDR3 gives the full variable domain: EPEVTQTPSHQVTQMGQEVILRCVPISNHLYFYWYRQILGQKVEFLVSFYNNEISEKSEIFDDQFSVERPDGSNFTLKIRSTKLEDSAMYFCASSVTGGSGGNTIYFGEGSWLTVV.